The 17 T cell receptor beta chains below were found in one sample sequenced in a study of cytomegalovirus exposure and HLA in healthy donors. The PCR used 60 Vbeta and 13 Jbeta primers. The method was immunoSEQ multiplex PCR; TCRdb's version includes in-frame clones alone and lacks a portion of them. Recorded for this sample: around 100,000 clones. Material: PBMCs. The receptors originated from a man aged 35-49 years in good health and CMV-seronegative.

V gene TRBV5-6 combines with J gene TRBJ2-7, with 7 bases identical to TRBD1. The CDR3 has 13 residues. The junction had 3 bases not matched to a gene; V was cut back by 4 bases and J by 2 bases. CDR1 and CDR2 from the germline V gene are SGHDT and YYEEEE. The CDR3 sequence: CASSLDRPYEQYF. The CDR3 nucleotides are TGTGCCAGCAGCCTGGACAGGCCCTACGAGCAGTACTTC.

The V gene is TRBV7-2, the J gene TRBJ2-7; no clear D. The CDR3 is 13 residues long. Trimming removed 4 bases at V and 5 bases at J, with 12 bases between. Germline-derived CDR1 and CDR2 are SGHTA and FQGNSA. Here the CDR3 DNA reads TGTGCCAGCAGCTCCTATAGAGACAACGAGCAGTACTTC. Translation: CASSSYRDNEQYF.

This sequence joins TRBV7-9 and TRBJ2-2; tentative D call: TRBD1 (6 bases). The germline V gene has CDR1 SEHNR and CDR2 FQNEAQ (reference sequence). The CDR3 extends over 15 amino acids. Deletions cut 5 bases from V and 3 bases from J, with 13 bases between. For the CDR3, the DNA is TGTGCCAGCAGCGCCCAGGGGACCTACACCGGGGAGCTGTTTTTT. This translates into CASSAQGTYTGELFF. Using reference TRBV7-9 and TRBJ2-2 for the parts outside the CDR3, the full variable domain is DTGVSQNPRHKITKRGQNVTFRCDPISEHNRLYWYRQTLGQGPEFLTYFQNEAQLEKSRLLSDRFSAERPKGSFSTLEIQRTEQGDSAMYLCASSAQGTYTGELFFGEGSRLTVL.

V gene TRBV28 combines with J gene TRBJ1-2; no firm D call. This CDR3 is 13 amino acids long. Germline CDR1 and CDR2: MDHEN and SYDVKM. Trimming took 3 bases from V and 1 from J, leaving 6 bases between them. This chain's CDR3 is CASSLALNYGYTF. The CDR3 DNA reads as TGTGCCAGCAGTTTGGCCCTTAACTATGGCTACACCTTC.

The chain joins TRBV18 to TRBJ2-7; the D gene is possibly TRBD1 (6 bases). Germline V gives CDR1 KGHSH, CDR2 LQKENI. V dropped 6 bases and J dropped 0 bases, with 15 bases sitting between them. The CDR3 extends over 15 amino acids. CDR3 sequence (DNA): TGTGCCAGCTCCCCGGGACAAGCGAGCTCCTACGAGCAGTACTTC. This sequence encodes CASSPGQASSYEQYF.

The chain employs TRBV29-1 and TRBJ2-3; 9 bases agree with TRBD2. The CDR3 is 15 amino acids. From germline, CDR1 is SQVTM and CDR2 ANQGSEA. Losses at the gene ends were 6 bases for V and 5 bases for J; bases not matched to a gene: 12. The DNA for the CDR3 is TGCAGCGTAGAACTACTAGCGGGTTTGGTAGATACGCAGTATTTT. This sequence encodes CSVELLAGLVDTQYF.

The chain employs TRBV5-4 and TRBJ1-5; 7 nucleotides match TRBD1. The V and J ends lost 4 bases and 11 bases, in that order; junction bases with no gene match: 12. The CDR3 spans 14 residues. In germline, CDR1 is SGHNT, CDR2 YYREEE (reference sequence). The CDR3 nucleotides are TGTGCCAGCAGCCTCGACAGGGACTCAGGGTCCCAGCATTTT. Its protein is CASSLDRDSGSQHF.

The chain couples TRBV6-1 to TRBJ2-3; D possibly corresponds to TRBD2 (7 bases). CDR1 MNHNS and CDR2 SASEGT come from the germline V gene. Trimming took 4 bases from V and 5 from J, leaving 22 bases between them. The CDR3 runs to 17 residues. The CDR3 loop is CASSGGGGGAREDTQYF. The CDR3 coding sequence is TGTGCCAGCAGTGGAGGAGGAGGGGGGGCCAGGGAAGATACGCAGTATTTT.

The V gene is TRBV28, the J gene TRBJ1-2, with 7 nucleotides matching TRBD1. V lost 7 bases and J lost 7; bases outside the gene matches: 18. Germline V gene lookup returns CDR1 MDHEN and CDR2 SYDVKM. The CDR3 is made up of 16 amino acids. In nucleotides, the CDR3 is TGTGCCAGCACTGAGAGGGGATCGGGTCAGGGGGGTGGCTACACCTTC. Its translation is CASTERGSGQGGGYTF.

The chain carries TRBV27 and TRBJ1-6, with a possible D match to TRBD1 (6 bases). The CDR3 totals 14 residues. V gave up 5 bases and J gave up 7 bases, with 12 bases separating them. Per germline, CDR1 MNHEY and CDR2 SMNVEV (reference sequence). The CDR3 loop reads CASSRLQGNSPLHF. CDR3 sequence (DNA): TGTGCCAGCAGTAGACTACAGGGCAATTCACCCCTCCACTTT.

The rearrangement joins TRBV4-1 to TRBJ1-5, with D possibly matching TRBD1 (5 bases). Germline V gene lookup returns CDR1 MGHRA and CDR2 YSYEKL. The CDR3 sequence is 15 residues long. The V gene lost 0 bases and the J gene lost 11 bases, with 17 bases spanning the gap. For the CDR3, the DNA is TGCGCCAGCAGCCAAGAATCTTCAGGGTTAAGGGCCCAGCATTTT. Protein: CASSQESSGLRAQHF.

The chain uses TRBV7-7 and TRBJ2-5, with 9 bases fitting TRBD2. There are 17 residues in the CDR3. CDR1 SSHAT and CDR2 FNYEAQ come from the germline V gene (reference sequence). V dropped 8 bases and J dropped 2; count of bases not matched to a gene: 15. CDR3 in amino acids: CASAAGRASGAQETQYF. DNA for the CDR3: TGTGCCAGCGCCGCCGGGAGAGCTAGCGGGGCGCAAGAGACCCAGTACTTC.

J is TRBJ1-6 and V is TRBV18; perhaps TRBD1 as D (5 bases). Germline V lookup: CDR1 KGHSH, CDR2 LQKENI. The V end lost 2 bases, the J end lost 7 bases, and 12 bases lay between the germline ends. There are 15 residues in the CDR3. The CDR3, as DNA: TGTGCCAGCTCACCAGGCAGGGCAAGAAATTCACCCCTCCACTTT. Translating gives CASSPGRARNSPLHF.

CDR3 DNA: TGTGCCAGTAGAGGTAGGAGCGGCTCGGGCAACAAAAAACTGTTTTTT. Its protein product is CASRGRSGSGNKKLFF. The chain has TRBV19 and TRBJ1-4; D is unresolved. CDR3 length equals 16 residues. The V end lost 6 bases, the J end lost 9 bases, and 23 bases lay between the germline ends. Germline assignment: CDR1 LNHDA and CDR2 SQIVND (reference sequence).

In DNA, the CDR3 is TGCGCCAGCAGTCCGGGACAGGGTAGGGAGCAGTTCTTC. It encodes CASSPGQGREQFF. The chain employs TRBV10-2 and TRBJ2-1; 9 nucleotides match TRBD1. V trimming: 5 bases; J trimming: 10 bases; junction bases outside the gene matches: 6. Germline CDR1 is WSHSY and CDR2 is SAAADI. This CDR3 contains 13 residues.

The rearrangement uses TRBV6-1 and TRBJ1-4; the match to TRBD1 covers 8 bases. The CDR3 totals 14 residues. Germline-derived CDR1 and CDR2 are MNHNS and SASEGT. Trimming cost V 6 bases and J 5 bases; bases outside gene matches: 5. CDR3 in amino acids: CASRWTGRNEKLFF. CDR3 bases: TGTGCCAGCAGATGGACAGGGCGAAATGAAAAACTGTTTTTT.

The rearrangement uses TRBV5-1 and TRBJ1-1; D call uncertain. The germline gives CDR1 SGHRS, CDR2 YFSETQ. The CDR3 is made up of 19 amino acids. Trimming removed 0 bases at V and 0 bases at J, with 21 bases between. CDR3 amino acids: CASSLAGGSTYYLNTEAFF. CDR3 bases: TGCGCCAGCAGCTTGGCCGGAGGGTCCACCTATTATTTGAACACTGAAGCTTTCTTT.